The 22 T cell receptor beta chains reported below all come from one sample, sequenced in a study of post-analysis software for immune sequencing data. General observations from the study: TRBV5-6, TRBV5-1 and TRBV20-1 were among five TRBV segments more frequent in patients than controls.

Unique molecular identifiers were carried by the TCR beta cDNA libraries. TCRdb processed the PCR reads anew with MiXCR; each CDR3 protein has one entry. The table records fewer than 900,000 distinct CDR3 sequences, around 42% of them present only once. No antigen has been assigned to these receptors. The sequenced material came from blood. The receptors derive from a girl aged 10 to 17 with multiple sclerosis.

The chain has TRBV18 and TRBJ2-1; D not resolved. V was cut by 2 bases and J by 6 bases, with 11 bases left in between. The CDR3 spans 14 residues. Per the germline V gene, CDR1 is KGHSH and CDR2 is LQKENI. CDR3 coding DNA: TGTGCCAGCTCACCAGAGCTAGGAAGCAATGAGCAGTTCTTC. Encoded protein: CASSPELGSNEQFF. Full variable domain (outside the CDR3, taken from reference TRBV18 and TRBJ2-1): NAGVMQNPRHLVRRRGQEARLRCSPMKGHSHVYWYRQLPEEGLKFMVYLQKENIIDESGMPKERFSAEFPKEGPSILRIQQVVRGDSAAYFCASSPELGSNEQFFGPGTRLTVL.

The gene calls are TRBV5-1 and TRBJ1-5, with D unresolved. From germline, CDR1 is SGHRS and CDR2 YFSETQ. There are 11 residues in the CDR3. The V end lost 5 bases, the J end lost 5 bases, and 5 bases lay between the germline ends. This CDR3 is CASREYQPQHF. As DNA, the CDR3 is TGCGCCAGCAGGGAATATCAGCCCCAGCATTTT.

This clonotype was recorded a few times. The V and J genes are TRBV7-3 and TRBJ2-7; D gene ambiguous. The CDR3 extends over 14 amino acids. The ends were cut back, 5 bases at V and 2 bases at J, with 13 bases in the middle. Germline V gene lookup returns CDR1 SGHTA and CDR2 FQGTGA. As DNA, the CDR3 is TGTGCCAGCAGCGCTACTCCTTCCCCCTACGAGCAGTACTTC. Translating it yields CASSATPSPYEQYF.

This sequence joins TRBV20-1 and TRBJ1-1, with D possibly being TRBD1 (5 bases). CDR3 length equals 13 residues. Between the trimmed V and J ends, which lost 1 base and 3 bases, there was a span of 9 bases. Germline V CDR1 and CDR2: DFQATT, SNEGSKA (reference sequence). CDR3 sequence reads: CSARGGEYTEAFF. CDR3 nucleotide sequence: TGCAGTGCTAGAGGGGGGGAGTACACTGAAGCTTTCTTT.

This chain links TRBV12-3 or TRBV12-4 with TRBJ2-1; TRBD2 agrees at 7 bases. V lost 5 bases, J lost 7 bases, and 5 bases stayed unmatched. The CDR3 is made up of 13 amino acids. The CDR3 sequence: CASSTRSGNEQFF. The DNA of the CDR3 is TGTGCCAGCAGTACCCGTAGCGGGAATGAGCAGTTCTTC.

The rearrangement joins TRBV12-3 or TRBV12-4 to TRBJ1-5, with TRBD1 as a possible D gene (5 bases). There are 15 residues in the CDR3. Trimming took off 5 bases at V and 1 base at J, with 12 bases between the two ends. The CDR3 bases are TGTGCCAGCAGTCTACTAGGGGAAAGCAATCAGCCCCAGCATTTT. Amino acids: CASSLLGESNQPQHF.

The J gene is TRBJ2-2, the V gene TRBV27; D is unresolved. CDR3 length: 12 residues. Germline CDR1 reads MNHEY; CDR2 reads SMNVEV (reference sequence). Trimming took off 9 bases at V and 7 bases at J, with 12 bases between the two ends. CDR3 region: CASYGRNGELFF. In DNA form, the CDR3 reads TGTGCCAGTTACGGAAGGAACGGGGAGCTGTTTTTT.

This clonotype was found a few times. The V gene is TRBV6-5, the J gene TRBJ2-7, with no clear D. Trimming stripped 0 bases from V and 2 bases from J, with 8 bases between. CDR1 MNHEY and CDR2 SVGAGI come from the germline V gene. This CDR3 has 14 amino acids. In DNA form, the CDR3 reads TGTGCCAGCAGTTACTCGGGCCCAGCCTACGAGCAGTACTTC. Encoded protein: CASSYSGPAYEQYF.

The chain combines TRBV9 with TRBJ2-3; weak D call: TRBD2 (5 bases). The V end was cut by 4 bases, the J end by 3 bases, with 15 bases between. The CDR3 totals 15 residues. CDR1 is SGDLS and CDR2 is YYNGEE in the germline V gene. For the CDR3, the DNA is TGTGCCAGCAGCTCCGAGGCGGGTAGAACAGATACGCAGTATTTT. Translated: CASSSEAGRTDTQYF. Drawing the rest from reference TRBV9 and TRBJ2-3, the complete variable domain is DSGVTQTPKHLITATGQRVTLRCSPRSGDLSVYWYQQSLDQGLQFLIQYYNGEERAKGNILERFSAQQFPDLHSELNLSSLELGDSALYFCASSSEAGRTDTQYFGPGTRLTVL.

The V and J genes are TRBV4-3 and TRBJ2-7; 10 nucleotides agree with TRBD2. The V segment lost 0 bases and the J segment 2 bases; nucleotides outside the gene matches: 4. There are 16 residues in the CDR3. CDR1 is LGHNA, CDR2 YSLEER, per germline. CDR3 sequence: CASSQEALAGPYEQYF. Here the CDR3 DNA reads TGCGCCAGCAGCCAAGAAGCACTAGCGGGACCCTACGAGCAGTACTTC.

This rearrangement joins TRBV7-6 to TRBJ2-7; a possible D gene is TRBD2 (6 bases). The CDR3 contains 15 residues. Trimming left V 3 bases short and J 4 bases short, with 16 bases between. Per the germline V gene, CDR1 is SGHVS and CDR2 is FNYEAQ. The CDR3 region has the DNA TGTGCCAGCAGCTTGAGCCCTGGGACTCCATACGAGCAGTACTTC. Translated, it gives CASSLSPGTPYEQYF. The complete variable domain, with remaining parts taken from reference TRBV7-6 and TRBJ2-7, reads GAGVSQSPRYKVTKRGQDVALRCDPISGHVSLYWYRQALGQGPEFLTYFNYEAQQDKSGLPNDRFSAERPEGSISTLTIQRTEQRDSAMYRCASSLSPGTPYEQYFGPGTRLTVT.

The CDR3 coding sequence is TGCAGTGCTAGAGATAATTCCCGGGAGAATGGCAATGAGCAGTTCTTC. This translates into CSARDNSRENGNEQFF. The rearrangement links TRBV20-1 to TRBJ2-1; a weak D match, TRBD2 (6 bases). This CDR3 contains 16 residues. Trimming stripped 0 bases from V and 6 bases from J, with 18 bases between. Germline V lookup: CDR1 DFQATT, CDR2 SNEGSKA (reference sequence).

This clonotype has only a few counts. This chain connects TRBV12-3 or TRBV12-4 to TRBJ2-7; D remains ambiguous. Trimming removed 5 bases at V and 2 bases at J, with 10 bases between. CDR3 length equals 13 residues. The CDR3 region has the DNA TGTGCCAGCAGTACCCATGGCCCCTACGAGCAGTACTTC. This encodes CASSTHGPYEQYF.

The V gene is TRBV3-1, the J gene TRBJ2-3; 7 bases match TRBD2. J was trimmed by 6 bases and V by 1 base; bases with no gene match: 10. Germline V gives CDR1 LGHDT, CDR2 YNNKEL (reference sequence). The CDR3 runs 16 residues. CDR3 residues: CASSQGYGGGHDTQYF. The CDR3 DNA is TGTGCCAGCAGCCAAGGCTACGGGGGAGGGCATGATACGCAGTATTTT.

The table lists this clonotype with a few counts. CDR3 bases: TGTGCCAGCAGCTCCGGGGGGAGCGGTTACGAGCAGTACTTC. This translates into CASSSGGSGYEQYF. V gene TRBV7-2 combines with J gene TRBJ2-7, with TRBD2 identical over 7 bases. Germline trimming cut 4 bases from V and 4 bases from J; bases unmatched to any gene: 7. Germline CDR1 and CDR2: SGHTA and FQGNSA. CDR3 length: 14 residues.

This chain uses TRBV6-5 with TRBJ2-5; D is perhaps TRBD2 (6 bases). Trimming shortened V by 7 bases and J by 2 bases, and 20 bases separated the two germline ends. The length of the CDR3 is 16 residues. The germline CDR1 and CDR2 sequences are MNHEY and SVGAGI. The CDR3 reads CASTDRGTPGQETQYF. Written as DNA, the CDR3 is TGTGCCAGCACCGACCGCGGGACTCCGGGGCAAGAGACCCAGTACTTC.

The V gene is TRBV15, the J gene TRBJ1-2, with D unclear. This CDR3 has 14 amino acids. V was trimmed by 0 bases and J by 2 bases, leaving 7 bases between them. In germline, CDR1 is LNHNV, CDR2 YYDKDF (reference sequence). The CDR3 sequence is CATSRDSRNYGYTF. The CDR3 nucleotides are TGTGCCACCAGCAGAGATTCCAGGAACTATGGCTACACCTTC.

The CDR3 is CASSDWAYEQYF. The CDR3 DNA sequence: TGTGCCAGCAGCGACTGGGCCTACGAGCAGTACTTC. This sequence joins TRBV28 and TRBJ2-7, with D unclear. CDR1 is MDHEN and CDR2 is SYDVKM in the germline V gene. The length of the CDR3 is 12 residues. Trimming stripped 6 bases from V and 2 bases from J, with 8 bases between. Full variable domain (remainder filled in from reference TRBV28 and TRBJ2-7): DVKVTQSSRYLVKRTGEKVFLECVQDMDHENMFWYRQDPGLGLRLIYFSYDVKMKEKGDIPEGYSVSREKKERFSLILESASTNQTSMYLCASSDWAYEQYFGPGTRLTVT.

The chain is built from TRBV20-1 and TRBJ2-1, with 12 bases lining up with TRBD2. The J segment lost 0 bases and the V segment lost 3 bases, leaving 3 bases of the junction unmatched. Germline CDR1 is DFQATT and CDR2 is SNEGSKA (reference sequence). This CDR3 region has 16 residues. The CDR3 loop reads CSASSTSGSSYNEQFF. As DNA, the CDR3 is TGCAGTGCTAGCTCGACTAGCGGGAGCTCCTACAATGAGCAGTTCTTC.

The chain links TRBV7-9 to TRBJ2-1, with D possibly TRBD2 on 6 matching bases. CDR1 and CDR2 (germline): SEHNR, FQNEAQ (reference sequence). The CDR3 extends over 16 amino acids. With 2 bases removed from V and 3 bases from J, the gap between germline ends came to 14 bases. The CDR3 nucleotides read TGTGCCAGCAGCTTAAAGCGGGTGGGGATCTACAATGAGCAGTTCTTC. Its translation is CASSLKRVGIYNEQFF.

This clonotype was observed a few times. The chain uses TRBV2 and TRBJ2-7; 8 positions match TRBD1. The germline gives CDR1 SNHLY, CDR2 FYNNEI. This CDR3 has 16 amino acids. Unmatched junction bases numbered 11, after V lost 6 bases and J lost 1 base. CDR3 sequence reads: CASSHQRQGSSYEQYF. Written as DNA, the CDR3 is TGTGCCAGCAGCCATCAACGACAGGGGAGTTCCTACGAGCAGTACTTC.

The CDR3 nucleotides are TGTGCCAGCAAGTATGGCAGGCTTCCCAATGAGCAGTTCTTC. It yields the protein CASKYGRLPNEQFF. The chain employs TRBV6-2 or TRBV6-3 and TRBJ2-1; the D is unclear. CDR1 is MNHEY and CDR2 is SVGEGT in the germline V gene. The CDR3 sequence is 14 residues long. V shed 7 bases and J shed 6 bases, with 16 bases lying between them.